This TCR beta chain was recovered during a study of Tregs in tolerant kidney transplant recipients. Generated by immunoSEQ multiplex PCR, the TCRdb table keeps only in-frame clones and is missing some. The table shows 75,000 to 95,000 clones, with over 85% occurring only once. The V and J ends lost 2 bases and 2 bases respectively, with 4 bases between them. The germline CDR1 and CDR2 sequences are SGHAT and FQNNGV. The length of the CDR3 is 12 residues. The material sequenced was CD8+ T cells from blood. This chain connects TRBV11-2 to TRBJ2-7; D unclear. The TCR comes from a human donor in good health. The CDR3, as DNA: TGTGCCAGCAGCTTAAGGGCCTACGAGCAGTACTTC. Translating gives CASSLRAYEQYF.